This TCR beta chain originates from a study of OX40 agonist ivuxolimab in advanced cancers. Study-level background: Three patients got partial responses; one had hepatocellular carcinoma and two had cutaneous melanoma.

This table comes from immunoSEQ multiplex PCR, and its TCRdb copy is limited to in-frame clones, with some not included. The sample contains approximately 90,000 clones, about 83% of which appear only once. The CDR3 spans 13 residues. The V gene lost 1 base and the J gene lost 0 bases, with 4 bases spanning the gap. Germline V lookup: CDR1 SGHRS, CDR2 YFSETQ. The source is an adult with an advanced solid tumor such as melanoma, head and neck, liver or kidney cancer. Sequencing used CD4+ or CD8+ T cells sorted from blood, obtained in a trial of the OX40 agonist ivuxolimab. The chain has TRBV5-1 and TRBJ1-2; D gene ambiguous. In DNA form, the CDR3 reads TGCGCCAGCAGCTTGAATTCTAACTATGGCTACACCTTC. Encoded protein: CASSLNSNYGYTF.